The 17 T cell receptor beta chains listed next were all sequenced from one sample in a study of cytotoxic CD8 clonotypes in ibrutinib-treated CLL. TCRdb's table, derived via immunoSEQ multiplex PCR, lists solely in-frame clones and lacks some. The table shows about 160,000 clones, with roughly four fifths occurring only once. The input for sequencing was PBMCs, taken after 12 months of ibrutinib treatment. These receptors were collected from a human donor with chronic lymphocytic leukemia.

Worth noting for this clone: Within the sample, other DNA sequences also encode this same CDR3. The V call is TRBV7-2, the J call TRBJ2-3, with D unclear. The V gene lost 1 base and the J gene lost 0 bases, with 11 bases spanning the gap. The CDR3 runs 16 residues. Looked up from germline, CDR1 is SGHTA and CDR2 is FQGNSA. DNA for the CDR3: TGTGCCAGCAGCTTAGGGTCAGGCCCTAGCACAGATACGCAGTATTTT. Amino acid sequence: CASSLGSGPSTDTQYF.

This sequence joins TRBV5-4 and TRBJ2-7; D tentatively fits TRBD1 or TRBD2 (5 bases each). In germline, CDR1 is SGHNT, CDR2 YYREEE (reference sequence). Trimming stripped 6 bases from V and 2 bases from J, with 15 bases between. The CDR3 loop spans 14 amino acids. This chain's CDR3 is CASISDMGAYEQYF. CDR3 in DNA: TGTGCCAGCATCTCCGATATGGGGGCCTACGAGCAGTACTTC. Drawing the rest from reference TRBV5-4 and TRBJ2-7, the complete variable domain is ETGVTQSPTHLIKTRGQQVTLRCSSQSGHNTVSWYQQALGQGPQFIFQYYREEENGRGNFPPRFSGLQFPNYSSELNVNALELDDSALYLCASISDMGAYEQYFGPGTRLTVT.

The chain joins TRBV11-2 to TRBJ2-7, with a possible D match to TRBD1 (6 bases). Trimming took 6 bases from V and 2 from J, leaving 17 bases between them. The CDR3 contains 15 residues. CDR1 is SGHAT, CDR2 FQNNGV, per germline. CDR3 in amino acids: CASSRTVPGPYEQYF. The CDR3 DNA follows: TGTGCCAGCAGTCGGACAGTCCCAGGCCCCTACGAGCAGTACTTC.

This clone appeared once. The V gene is TRBV6-5, the J gene TRBJ1-4, with D perhaps TRBD1 (6 bases). CDR1 MNHEY and CDR2 SVGAGI come from the germline V gene. The CDR3 extends over 16 amino acids. The V gene lost 0 bases and the J gene lost 7 bases, with 15 bases spanning the gap. The CDR3 sequence: CASSYSPPGAGEKLFF. Here the CDR3 DNA reads TGTGCCAGCAGTTACTCACCTCCGGGGGCCGGTGAAAAACTGTTTTTT.

The chain uses TRBV9 and TRBJ2-2; D uncertain. Germline V gives CDR1 SGDLS, CDR2 YYNGEE. The CDR3 covers 16 residues. V was clipped by 3 bases and J by 1 base, with 13 bases between them. The CDR3 reads CASSAKITMNTGELFF. In DNA, the CDR3 is TGTGCCAGCAGCGCCAAAATTACAATGAACACCGGGGAGCTGTTTTTT.

This clone was detected only once. The rearrangement joins TRBV11-2 to TRBJ2-5; TRBD2 matches 7 bases. V trimming: 5 bases; J trimming: 3 bases; junction bases outside the gene matches: 6. Per the germline V gene, CDR1 is SGHAT and CDR2 is FQNNGV. This CDR3 is built from 14 residues. This chain's CDR3 is CASSRPGGKETQYF. The CDR3 coding sequence is TGTGCCAGCAGCCGACCGGGGGGAAAAGAGACCCAGTACTTC.

The V gene is TRBV4-1, the J gene TRBJ2-7, with D perhaps matching TRBD1 or TRBD2 (5 bases each). In germline, CDR1 is MGHRA, CDR2 YSYEKL. V gave up 1 base and J gave up 6 bases, with 13 bases separating them. CDR3 length: 14 amino acids. The CDR3 region is CASSQVVWGSEQYF. CDR3 in DNA: TGCGCCAGCAGCCAAGTGGTTTGGGGGAGCGAGCAGTACTTC.

The V call is TRBV7-2, the J call TRBJ2-1, with 8 bases aligning to TRBD2. Germline CDR1 and CDR2: SGHTA and FQGNSA. The CDR3 spans 12 residues. Trimming took 3 bases from V and 9 from J; bases not matched to a gene: 1. CDR3 bases: TGTGCCAGCAGCTTGACTAGCGTTGAGCAGTTCTTC. Translated, it gives CASSLTSVEQFF.

In this sample, this clone turned up once. V and J are TRBV7-2 and TRBJ2-7; 11 positions agree with TRBD2. V was clipped by 6 bases and J by 2 bases; unmatched bases: 9. This CDR3 region has 16 residues. The V gene's germline CDR1 is SGHTA and CDR2 FQGNSA. As DNA, the CDR3 is TGTGCCAGCAGAACCTCTAGCGGGGGGACCACCTACGAGCAGTACTTC. This codes for CASRTSSGGTTYEQYF.

This clone was seen only a few times. The rearrangement uses TRBV2 and TRBJ1-2, with 7 bases lining up with TRBD1. Germline values: CDR1 SNHLY, CDR2 FYNNEI. Losses at the gene ends were 6 bases for V and 3 bases for J; bases not matched to a gene: 13. The CDR3 is made up of 16 amino acids. CDR3 sequence (DNA): TGTGCCAGCAGCAGACAGGGAGGTTTGAGGGACTATGGCTACACCTTC. This sequence encodes CASSRQGGLRDYGYTF.

There are a few counts of this clone. The chain joins TRBV7-9 to TRBJ2-1, with 8 bases aligning to TRBD2. Germline V CDR1 and CDR2: SEHNR, FQNEAQ (reference sequence). Unmatched junction bases numbered 14, after V lost 8 bases and J lost 5 bases. CDR3 length: 16 amino acids. DNA of the CDR3: TGTGCCAGCGCTCCATCGGGGGGGGCTCGTAACAATGAGCAGTTCTTC. Translation: CASAPSGGARNNEQFF. The full variable domain, in which reference TRBV7-9 and TRBJ2-1 provide the parts outside the CDR3, is DTGVSQNPRHKITKRGQNVTFRCDPISEHNRLYWYRQTLGQGPEFLTYFQNEAQLEKSRLLSDRFSAERPKGSFSTLEIQRTEQGDSAMYLCASAPSGGARNNEQFFGPGTRLTVL.

The chain recombines TRBV27 with TRBJ2-1, with 7 nucleotides matching TRBD1. Germline assignment: CDR1 MNHEY and CDR2 SMNVEV (reference sequence). This CDR3 region has 16 residues. V was clipped by 4 bases and J by 0 bases; unmatched bases: 6. The CDR3 DNA follows: TGTGCCAGCAGTTACCTACCAGGGGGCTCCTACAATGAGCAGTTCTTC. Translated, it gives CASSYLPGGSYNEQFF.

J is TRBJ2-3 and V is TRBV5-6; the D is unclear. This CDR3 is built from 15 residues. V lost 2 bases, J lost 1 base, and 11 bases lay in between. CDR1 and CDR2 from the germline V gene are SGHDT and YYEEEE. The CDR3: CASSLRMVGTDTQYF. DNA of the CDR3: TGTGCCAGCAGCTTACGGATGGTGGGCACAGATACGCAGTATTTT.

V usage is TRBV2 and J usage is TRBJ2-7; 8 bases agree with TRBD2. There are 12 residues in the CDR3. J gave up 5 bases and V 11 bases, and 8 bases lay outside the gene matches. Germline assignment: CDR1 SNHLY and CDR2 FYNNEI. The CDR3 protein is CAREERENEQYF. CDR3 nucleotides: TGTGCCCGGGAGGAGCGGGAGAACGAGCAGTACTTC.

The chain recombines TRBV20-1 with TRBJ2-1, with D maybe TRBD2 (5 bases). V was trimmed by 2 bases and J by 9 bases, leaving 8 bases between them. CDR3 length: 11 amino acids. Germline CDR1 is DFQATT and CDR2 is SNEGSKA (reference sequence). The CDR3 DNA is TGCAGTGCTAGATCCCGGGGTGAGCAGTTCTTC. Its protein product is CSARSRGEQFF.

This chain connects TRBV5-1 to TRBJ1-2; D not certain. This CDR3 contains 14 residues. CDR1 is SGHRS and CDR2 is YFSETQ in the germline V gene. The V end lost 4 bases, the J end lost 8 bases, and 18 bases lay between the germline ends. The CDR3 nucleotides are TGCGCCAGCAGCCTGGGCACAGTTCAGGTCGGCTACACCTTC. Amino acid sequence: CASSLGTVQVGYTF. Variable domain in full (rest from reference TRBV5-1 and TRBJ1-2): KAGVTQTPRYLIKTRGQQVTLSCSPISGHRSVSWYQQTPGQGLQFLFEYFSETQRNKGNFPGRFSGRQFSNSRSEMNVSTLELGDSALYLCASSLGTVQVGYTFGSGTRLTVV.

The count of this clone is one. Here the CDR3 DNA reads TGTGCCAGCAGCCCTCCCAAAGACAGGGTTTCCTACAATGAGCAGTTCTTC. Protein: CASSPPKDRVSYNEQFF. The genes are TRBV28 and TRBJ2-1, with 7 bases lining up with TRBD1. The germline V gene has CDR1 MDHEN and CDR2 SYDVKM. CDR3 size: 17 residues. V was clipped by 6 bases and J by 1 base; unmatched bases: 12.